Included here is one T cell receptor (beta chain) sequence, with context. Its antigen is still unknown. This entry comes from a study of shared clonotypes between healthy human individuals. Broader study findings: Roughly 5% of naive CD4 clonotypes were shared across a few donors.

Per germline, CDR1 LNHNV and CDR2 YYDKDF (reference sequence). The CDR3 totals 12 residues. V was trimmed by 3 bases and J by 5 bases, leaving 7 bases between them. TCRdb's table, derived via immunoSEQ multiplex PCR, lists solely in-frame clones and lacks some. The repertoire holds around 2.5 million clones, with under 95% as singletons. This clonotype was sampled from a man aged 18 to 35 in good health. Some clones in this sample may be carry-over from other donors' samples. The rearrangement uses TRBV15 and TRBJ1-1; unclear D gene. The sequenced material came from naive CD4+ T cells from PBMCs. This sample's subset: CD45RA+ positively selected. CDR3 nucleotide sequence: TGTGCCACCAGCAGGCCTCGGACTGAAGCTTTCTTT. Translation: CATSRPRTEAFF. The full variable domain, with the rest looked up from reference TRBV15 and TRBJ1-1, is DAMVIQNPRYQVTQFGKPVTLSCSQTLNHNVMYWYQQKSSQAPKLLFHYYDKDFNNEADTPDNFQSRRPNTSFCFLDIRSPGLGDTAMYLCATSRPRTEAFFGQGTRLTVV.